Given below is one T cell receptor (beta chain) in context. Its target is not known. This sample is drawn from a study of blood T cells in healthy people across ages. V was shortened by 0 bases and J by 6 bases, with 10 bases between the two germline ends. This CDR3 spans 14 amino acids. The germline CDR1 and CDR2 sequences are MNHEY and SVGAGI. The second PCR ran roughly 7 to 12 cycles with a sample-barcoded 5' primer and J-beta primers. Sequencing recovered at least 2.5 million CDR3-containing paired-end reads from each sample. TCRdb fed the 5' RACE reads into MiXCR, producing one record per CDR3 protein. The table records roughly 500,000 distinct CDR3 sequences, 25% to 30% of them present only once. Isolated per sample were at least 7 million PBMCs. Points from the study as a whole: Getting older went along with TCR beta diversity per million T cells dropping roughly linearly. Naive T cell percentage showed a strong correlation with the diversity of TCR beta.

The sequencing input was blood. The chain employs TRBV6-5 and TRBJ2-3; D possibly corresponds to TRBD2 (5 bases). This TCR derives from a woman between 65 and 79 years old in good health. This CDR3 reads CASSYSASWDTQYF. The CDR3 DNA reads TGTGCCAGCAGTTACTCGGCTAGCTGGGATACGCAGTATTTT.